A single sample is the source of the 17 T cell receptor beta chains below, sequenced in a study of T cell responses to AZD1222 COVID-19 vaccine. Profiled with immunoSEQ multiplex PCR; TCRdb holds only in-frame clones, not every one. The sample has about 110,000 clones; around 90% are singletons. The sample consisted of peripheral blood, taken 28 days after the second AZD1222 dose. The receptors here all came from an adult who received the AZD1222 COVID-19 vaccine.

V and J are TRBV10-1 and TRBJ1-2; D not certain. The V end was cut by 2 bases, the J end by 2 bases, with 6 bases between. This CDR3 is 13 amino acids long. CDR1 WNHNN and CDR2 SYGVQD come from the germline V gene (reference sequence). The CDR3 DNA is TGCGCCAGCAGTGAGGACGGCAACTATGGCTACACCTTC. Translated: CASSEDGNYGYTF.

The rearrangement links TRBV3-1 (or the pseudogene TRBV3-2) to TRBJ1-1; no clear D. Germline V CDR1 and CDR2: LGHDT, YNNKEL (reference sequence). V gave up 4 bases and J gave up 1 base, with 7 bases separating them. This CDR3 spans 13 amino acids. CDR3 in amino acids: CASSPLRNTEAFF. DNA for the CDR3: TGTGCCAGCAGCCCCTTAAGGAACACTGAAGCTTTCTTT.

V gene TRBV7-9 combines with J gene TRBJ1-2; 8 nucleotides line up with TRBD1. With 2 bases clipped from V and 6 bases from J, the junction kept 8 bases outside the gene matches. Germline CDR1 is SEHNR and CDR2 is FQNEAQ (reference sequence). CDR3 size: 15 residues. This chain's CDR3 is CASSLRSGGADGYTF. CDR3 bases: TGTGCCAGCAGCTTACGGTCAGGGGGCGCGGATGGCTACACCTTC.

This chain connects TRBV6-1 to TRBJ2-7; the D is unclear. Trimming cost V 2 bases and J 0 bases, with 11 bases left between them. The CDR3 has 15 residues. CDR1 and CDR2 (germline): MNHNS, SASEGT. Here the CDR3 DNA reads TGTGCCAGCAGTGAATTAGGCGGAAGCTCCTACGAGCAGTACTTC. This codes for CASSELGGSSYEQYF.

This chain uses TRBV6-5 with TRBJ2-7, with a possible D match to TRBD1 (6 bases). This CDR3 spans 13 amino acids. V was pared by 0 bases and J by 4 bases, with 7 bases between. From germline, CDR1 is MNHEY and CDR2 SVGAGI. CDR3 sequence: CASSYSTGYEQYF. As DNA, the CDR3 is TGTGCCAGCAGTTACTCGACAGGTTACGAGCAGTACTTC.

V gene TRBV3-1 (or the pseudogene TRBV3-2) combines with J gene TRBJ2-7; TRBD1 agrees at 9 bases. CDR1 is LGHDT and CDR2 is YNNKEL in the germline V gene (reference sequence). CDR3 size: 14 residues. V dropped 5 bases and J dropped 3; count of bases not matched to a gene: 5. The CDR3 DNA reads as TGTGCCAGCAGCGCCGGGACAGGGCTCTACGAGCAGTACTTC. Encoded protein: CASSAGTGLYEQYF.

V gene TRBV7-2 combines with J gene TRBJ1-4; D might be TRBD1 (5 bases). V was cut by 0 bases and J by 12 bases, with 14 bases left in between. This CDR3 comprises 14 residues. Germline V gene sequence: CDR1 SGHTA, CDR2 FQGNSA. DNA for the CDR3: TGTGCCAGCAGCTTAGCCGTCGGGACGGAAGAACTGTTTTTT. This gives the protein CASSLAVGTEELFF.

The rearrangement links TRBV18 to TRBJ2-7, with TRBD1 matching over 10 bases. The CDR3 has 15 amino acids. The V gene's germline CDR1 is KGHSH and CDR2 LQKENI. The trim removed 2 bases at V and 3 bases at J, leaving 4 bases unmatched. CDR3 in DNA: TGTGCCAGCTCACCATGGGACAGGGGAGTCTACGAGCAGTACTTC. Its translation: CASSPWDRGVYEQYF.

CDR3 in DNA: TGTGCCAGCAGCGGGACAACCACGAACACCGGGGAGCTGTTTTTT. Its translation: CASSGTTTNTGELFF. The rearrangement joins TRBV5-6 to TRBJ2-2; D might be TRBD1 (6 bases). The CDR3 is 15 amino acids. V dropped 4 bases and J dropped 0 bases, with 10 bases sitting between them. Germline CDR1 is SGHDT and CDR2 is YYEEEE.

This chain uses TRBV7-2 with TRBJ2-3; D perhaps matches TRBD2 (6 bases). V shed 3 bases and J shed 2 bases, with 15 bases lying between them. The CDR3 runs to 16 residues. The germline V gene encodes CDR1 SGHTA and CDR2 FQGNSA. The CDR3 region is CASSLAGNGVTDTQYF. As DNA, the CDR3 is TGTGCCAGCAGCTTGGCGGGGAATGGGGTCACAGATACGCAGTATTTT.

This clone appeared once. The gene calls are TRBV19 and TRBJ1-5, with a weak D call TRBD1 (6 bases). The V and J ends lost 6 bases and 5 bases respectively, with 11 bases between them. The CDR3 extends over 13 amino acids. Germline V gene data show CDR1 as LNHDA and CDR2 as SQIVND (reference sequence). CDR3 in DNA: TGTGCCAGTAGAGACAGGAGAGATCAGCCCCAGCATTTT. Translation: CASRDRRDQPQHF.

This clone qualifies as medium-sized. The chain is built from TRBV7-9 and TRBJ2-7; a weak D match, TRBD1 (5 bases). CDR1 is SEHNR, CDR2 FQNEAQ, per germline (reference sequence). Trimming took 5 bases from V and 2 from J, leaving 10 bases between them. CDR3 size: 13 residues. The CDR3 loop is CASSHRSTYEQYF. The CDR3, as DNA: TGTGCCAGCAGCCACAGGAGTACCTACGAGCAGTACTTC.

CDR3 protein: CASSEGSSGNTIYF. The CDR3, as DNA: TGTGCCAGCAGCGAGGGGAGCTCTGGAAACACCATATATTTT. The chain couples TRBV3-1 (or the pseudogene TRBV3-2) to TRBJ1-3; TRBD1 is a possible D gene (5 bases). Germline loops: CDR1 LGHDT, CDR2 YNNKEL (reference sequence). This CDR3 is 14 amino acids long. Trimming took off 5 bases at V and 0 bases at J, with 8 bases between the two ends.

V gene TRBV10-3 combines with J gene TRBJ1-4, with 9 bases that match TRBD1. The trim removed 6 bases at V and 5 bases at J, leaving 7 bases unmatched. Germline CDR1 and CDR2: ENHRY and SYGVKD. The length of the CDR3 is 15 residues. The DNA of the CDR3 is TGTGCCATCAGAGAAGGACAGGGGAAAAATGAAAAACTGTTTTTT. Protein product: CAIREGQGKNEKLFF.

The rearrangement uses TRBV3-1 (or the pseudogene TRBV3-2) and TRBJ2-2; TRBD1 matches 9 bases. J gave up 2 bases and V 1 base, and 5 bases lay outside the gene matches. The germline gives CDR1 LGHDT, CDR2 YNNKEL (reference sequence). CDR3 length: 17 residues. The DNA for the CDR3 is TGTGCCAGCAGCCAAGGCCATACAGGGGGCAACACCGGGGAGCTGTTTTTT. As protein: CASSQGHTGGNTGELFF.

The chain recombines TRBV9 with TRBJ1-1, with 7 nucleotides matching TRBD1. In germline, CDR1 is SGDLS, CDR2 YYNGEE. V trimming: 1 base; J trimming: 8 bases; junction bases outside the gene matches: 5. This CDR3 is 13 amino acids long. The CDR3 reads CASSVTGEAEAFF. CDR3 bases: TGTGCCAGCAGCGTAACAGGGGAAGCGGAAGCTTTCTTT.

CDR3 in amino acids: CASSLRDRADNSPLHF. In nucleotides, the CDR3 is TGTGCCAGCAGCTTACGGGACAGGGCAGATAATTCACCCCTCCACTTT. V is TRBV7-2 and J is TRBJ1-6; TRBD1 aligns across 9 bases. Germline CDR1 and CDR2: SGHTA and FQGNSA. The CDR3 length is 16 residues. V was clipped by 2 bases and J by 5 bases; unmatched bases: 4.